A selection of T cell receptor beta chains follows, all from one sample in a study of response to subunit inactivated influenza vaccine. TCRdb itself ran the RT-PCR reads through MiXCR, one entry per CDR3 protein. In the table there are over 650,000 distinct CDR3 sequences, about 18% of which are singletons. The sample consisted of PBMCs from blood, taken roughly 5 days after vaccination. The source of these receptors is a man aged 45-65 years who received an inactivated influenza vaccine. CDR3s include the opening cysteine and the closing phenylalanine or tryptophan. Each record gives: CDR3 length, clone size, D gene, V gene, J gene, CDR3 protein, CDR3 DNA. D genes are given only for firm matches. Clone size appears in some rows only: once, few, many, or a class for an expanded clone.

length: 14; size: many; D: .; V: TRBV5-5; J: TRBJ2-7; CDR3: CASSLAVGTYEQYF; DNA: TGTGCCAGCAGCTTGGCCGTCGGCACATACGAGCAGTACTTC
length: 15; size: few; D: TRBD1; V: TRBV6-5; J: TRBJ1-2; CDR3: CASSYRATGDYGYTF; DNA: TGTGCCAGCAGTTACCGCGCCACAGGGGACTATGGCTACACCTTC
length: 13; size: .; D: TRBD2; V: TRBV7-3; J: TRBJ2-1; CDR3: CASSLNAAGESFF; DNA: TGTGCCAGCAGCTTAAATGCAGCGGGAGAATCATTCTTC
length: 16; size: few; D: TRBD1; V: TRBV15; J: TRBJ2-7; CDR3: CATSRDRGQKSYEQYF; DNA: TGTGCCACCAGCAGAGATAGGGGACAGAAATCCTACGAGCAGTACTTC
length: 15; size: .; D: .; V: TRBV4-2; J: TRBJ1-5; CDR3: CASSQVGGRDQPQHF; DNA: TGTGCCAGCAGCCAAGTGGGGGGAAGAGATCAGCCCCAGCATTTT
length: 16; size: many; D: .; V: TRBV6-5; J: TRBJ1-2; CDR3: CASSYSIYTPGDGYTF; DNA: TGTGCCAGCAGTTACTCGATCTACACCCCAGGCGATGGCTACACCTTC
length: 17; size: .; D: TRBD2; V: TRBV7-3; J: TRBJ2-3; CDR3: CASSVGPGTSFFDTQYF; DNA: TGTGCCAGCAGCGTAGGCCCAGGGACTAGCTTTTTTGATACGCAGTATTTT
length: 14; size: .; D: .; V: TRBV29-1; J: TRBJ2-2; CDR3: CSVDRGWNTGELFF; DNA: TGCAGCGTTGATCGTGGGTGGAACACCGGGGAGCTGTTTTTT
length: 16; size: few; D: TRBD1; V: TRBV20-1; J: TRBJ1-1; CDR3: CSARDGSQGRNTEAFF; DNA: TGCAGTGCTAGAGATGGCTCACAGGGGCGGAACACTGAAGCTTTCTTT
length: 14; size: many; D: TRBD2; V: TRBV10-3; J: TRBJ2-2; CDR3: CATSGETNTGELFF; DNA: TGTGCCACTAGCGGGGAGACGAACACCGGGGAGCTGTTTTTT
length: 12; size: .; D: .; V: TRBV30; J: TRBJ2-1; CDR3: CAWSRQAHEQFF; DNA: TGTGCCTGGAGCCGACAGGCACATGAGCAGTTCTTC
length: 14; size: .; D: .; V: TRBV20-1; J: TRBJ2-3; CDR3: CSARQFLSTDTQYF; DNA: TGCAGTGCTAGACAGTTCCTCAGCACAGATACGCAGTATTTT
length: 20; size: few; D: TRBD2; V: TRBV10-1; J: TRBJ2-3; CDR3: CASSESTGASGGYSTDTQYF; DNA: TGCGCCAGCAGTGAGTCGACGGGAGCTAGCGGGGGATATAGCACAGATACGCAGTATTTT
length: 13; size: .; D: .; V: TRBV7-2; J: TRBJ1-2; CDR3: CASSFRADYGYTF; DNA: TGTGCCAGCAGCTTTAGGGCGGACTATGGCTACACCTTC
length: 15; size: few; D: TRBD1; V: TRBV9; J: TRBJ2-5; CDR3: CASSVAIGGVETQYF; DNA: TGTGCCAGCAGCGTAGCGATAGGGGGCGTGGAGACCCAGTACTTC
length: 15; size: few; D: .; V: TRBV7-2; J: TRBJ1-1; CDR3: CASSLGGLLNTEAFF; DNA: TGTGCCAGCAGCTTAGGAGGGCTCCTGAACACTGAAGCTTTCTTT
length: 16; size: many; D: TRBD2; V: TRBV7-2; J: TRBJ2-1; CDR3: CASSLITSGGVGEQFF; DNA: TGTGCCAGCAGCTTAATCACTAGCGGGGGCGTGGGGGAGCAGTTCTTC
length: 15; size: .; D: TRBD2; V: TRBV29-1; J: TRBJ2-7; CDR3: CSAWGLREGQYEQYF; DNA: TGCAGCGCCTGGGGGCTCCGGGAGGGCCAATACGAGCAGTACTTC
length: 16; size: many; D: TRBD2; V: TRBV7-2; J: TRBJ2-3; CDR3: CASSLARTSGTDTQYF; DNA: TGTGCCAGCAGCTTAGCACGGACTAGCGGCACAGATACGCAGTATTTT
length: 14; size: many; D: TRBD2; V: TRBV5-1; J: TRBJ2-7; CDR3: CASSLGGFSDEQYF; DNA: TGCGCCAGCAGCCTGGGAGGGTTCTCCGACGAGCAGTACTTC
length: 14; size: few; D: .; V: TRBV6-1; J: TRBJ1-2; CDR3: CASNRPYREDGYTF; DNA: TGTGCCAGCAACCGTCCCTACAGGGAGGATGGCTACACCTTC
length: 14; size: few; D: .; V: TRBV15; J: TRBJ2-7; CDR3: CATSRDYGTYEQYF; DNA: TGTGCCACCAGCAGAGATTACGGGACCTACGAGCAGTACTTC
length: 12; size: many; D: .; V: TRBV29-1; J: TRBJ2-5; CDR3: CSVSGLRETQYF; DNA: TGCAGCGTATCGGGACTGCGGGAGACCCAGTACTTC
length: 14; size: .; D: TRBD1; V: TRBV12-3/TRBV12-4; J: TRBJ2-7; CDR3: CASSIRQGVYEQYF; DNA: TGTGCCAGCAGTATCCGACAGGGGGTCTACGAGCAGTACTTC
length: 13; size: many; D: .; V: TRBV20-1; J: TRBJ2-5; CDR3: CSARPSGRETQYF; DNA: TGCAGTGCTAGGCCCTCAGGGCGGGAGACCCAGTACTTC
length: 13; size: .; D: .; V: TRBV29-1; J: TRBJ1-2; CDR3: CSVEGWGLGGYTF; DNA: TGCAGCGTTGAAGGGTGGGGACTTGGGGGCTACACCTTC
length: 15; size: .; D: TRBD2; V: TRBV4-2; J: TRBJ2-7; CDR3: CASSQVAGETYEQYF; DNA: TGTGCCAGCAGCCAAGTTGCGGGAGAGACCTACGAGCAGTACTTC
length: 13; size: few; D: .; V: TRBV12-3/TRBV12-4; J: TRBJ2-2; CDR3: CASSLVWTGELFF; DNA: TGTGCCAGCAGTTTGGTCTGGACCGGGGAGCTGTTTTTT
length: 15; size: many; D: TRBD2; V: TRBV7-2; J: TRBJ2-1; CDR3: CASSLSTSGYNEQFF; DNA: TGTGCCAGCAGCTTGTCCACTAGCGGGTACAATGAGCAGTTCTTC
length: 15; size: few; D: TRBD2; V: TRBV27; J: TRBJ2-3; CDR3: CASSQAGGRTDTQYF; DNA: TGTGCCAGCAGCCAAGCGGGGGGAAGGACAGATACGCAGTATTTT
length: 18; size: .; D: .; V: TRBV4-3; J: TRBJ2-1; CDR3: CASSQDLRAVSSYNEQFF; DNA: TGCGCCAGCAGCCAAGATCTTCGAGCGGTCAGCTCCTACAATGAGCAGTTCTTC
length: 14; size: few; D: .; V: TRBV2; J: TRBJ1-3; CDR3: CASSDLNSGNTIYF; DNA: TGTGCCAGCAGTGATCTGAACTCTGGAAACACCATATATTTT
length: 13; size: .; D: .; V: TRBV5-5; J: TRBJ2-3; CDR3: CASSSRGLDTQYF; DNA: TGTGCCAGCAGCTCCCGCGGACTTGATACGCAGTATTTT
length: 16; size: .; D: .; V: TRBV5-1; J: TRBJ2-2; CDR3: CASSLDPGDGTGELFF; DNA: TGCGCCAGCAGCTTGGACCCGGGGGATGGCACCGGGGAGCTGTTTTTT
length: 17; size: .; D: .; V: TRBV14; J: TRBJ2-1; CDR3: CASSQDLFVRSYNEQFF; DNA: TGTGCCAGCAGCCAAGATCTCTTCGTGAGGTCCTACAATGAGCAGTTCTTC
length: 14; size: few; D: TRBD1; V: TRBV15; J: TRBJ2-1; CDR3: CATSRDRGTNEQFF; DNA: TGTGCCACCAGCAGGGACAGGGGGACCAATGAGCAGTTCTTC
length: 14; size: .; D: TRBD2; V: TRBV14; J: TRBJ2-1; CDR3: CASSKSGRLNEQFF; DNA: TGTGCCAGCAGCAAGAGCGGGAGACTCAATGAGCAGTTCTTC
length: 14; size: .; D: .; V: TRBV7-2; J: TRBJ1-2; CDR3: CASSFTSGPVGYTF; DNA: TGTGCCAGCAGCTTTACGTCGGGGCCGGTAGGCTACACCTTC
length: 15; size: many; D: .; V: TRBV4-3; J: TRBJ2-2; CDR3: CASSQVLGRAGELFF; DNA: TGCGCCAGCAGCCAAGTATTGGGGCGGGCCGGGGAGCTGTTTTTT
length: 12; size: few; D: TRBD2; V: TRBV10-3; J: TRBJ2-7; CDR3: CAVLLAGGGQYF; DNA: TGTGCCGTCCTACTAGCGGGAGGCGGGCAGTACTTC
length: 13; size: few; D: .; V: TRBV5-1; J: TRBJ1-1; CDR3: CASSLVAYGEAFF; DNA: TGCGCCAGCAGCTTGGTCGCGTACGGGGAGGCTTTCTTT
length: 15; size: few; D: TRBD2; V: TRBV9; J: TRBJ2-7; CDR3: CASSVATGGAYEQYF; DNA: TGTGCCAGCAGCGTAGCTACGGGAGGGGCCTACGAGCAGTACTTC
length: 13; size: .; D: .; V: TRBV9; J: TRBJ2-3; CDR3: CASSTDVADTQYF; DNA: TGTGCCAGCAGCACGGACGTCGCAGATACGCAGTATTTT
length: 15; size: .; D: .; V: TRBV5-5; J: TRBJ2-2; CDR3: CASSLFLLNTGELFF; DNA: TGTGCCAGCAGCTTGTTTCTCCTTAACACCGGGGAGCTGTTTTTT
length: 16; size: few; D: TRBD2; V: TRBV24-1; J: TRBJ2-7; CDR3: CATSSISASGSYEQYF; DNA: TGTGCCACCAGTTCCATCTCGGCTAGCGGTTCCTACGAGCAGTACTTC